What follows are 25 T cell receptor beta chains derived from one specimen sequenced in a study of blood T cell repertoires in COVID-19. Clones were read by immunoSEQ multiplex PCR, and TCRdb kept only the in-frame ones, dropping some. The profile shows 30,000 to 40,000 clones, around 80% of them singletons. The sequenced sample consisted of peripheral blood. The source of these receptors is a man aged 55 to 70 in a cohort sampled during active COVID-19.

This chain uses TRBV2 with TRBJ2-4; D perhaps matches TRBD1 (5 bases). The CDR3 loop spans 17 amino acids. V shed 4 bases and J shed 0 bases, with 16 bases lying between them. Germline-derived CDR1 and CDR2 are SNHLY and FYNNEI. Here the CDR3 DNA reads TGTGCCAGCAGTGGACAGTCGGAGAGAGTAGCCAAAAACATTCAGTACTTC. Translated, it gives CASSGQSERVAKNIQYF.

The V call is TRBV30, the J call TRBJ1-5; TRBD1 might be the D (5 bases). Trimming stripped 5 bases from V and 6 bases from J, with 17 bases between. Germline V CDR1 and CDR2: GTSNPN, SVGIG (reference sequence). The CDR3 runs 14 residues. The CDR3 bases are TGTGCCTGGCAGAAATATGGGGGAGGTCAGCCCCAGCATTTT. It encodes CAWQKYGGGQPQHF.

This clone appeared a few times. Different DNA sequences within this sample yield the same CDR3. The chain couples TRBV12-3 or TRBV12-4 to TRBJ1-1; D gene uncertain. V was clipped by 5 bases and J by 2 bases, with 9 bases between them. This CDR3 spans 13 amino acids. The CDR3 spells CASSLRVNTEAFF. The DNA for the CDR3 is TGTGCCAGCAGTCTCCGGGTAAACACTGAAGCTTTCTTT.

This chain uses TRBV27 with TRBJ1-6; 11 nucleotides agree with TRBD1. Germline assignment: CDR1 MNHEY and CDR2 SMNVEV (reference sequence). V gave up 8 bases and J gave up 9 bases; unmatched junction bases: 9. This CDR3 has 15 residues. This CDR3 reads CASGNRDRGSSPLHF. The DNA of the CDR3 is TGTGCCAGCGGTAACCGGGACAGGGGGAGTTCACCCCTCCACTTT.

This chain joins TRBV28 and TRBJ1-6, with 9 bases matching TRBD1. Germline CDR1 reads MDHEN; CDR2 reads SYDVKM. This CDR3 spans 15 amino acids. The V segment lost 6 bases and the J segment 6 bases; nucleotides outside the gene matches: 6. CDR3 sequence (DNA): TGTGCCAGCAGCGCGGGACAGGGCCTTAATTCACCCCTCCACTTT. This codes for CASSAGQGLNSPLHF.

The V and J genes are TRBV19 and TRBJ2-2, with 8 bases aligning to TRBD1. Trimming at V came to 6 bases and at J to 7 bases, leaving 4 bases not matched to a gene. Germline CDR1 reads LNHDA; CDR2 reads SQIVND (reference sequence). The CDR3 runs 13 residues. The DNA for the CDR3 is TGTGCCAGTAGCACGACAGGGGACGGGGAGCTGTTTTTT. Its protein product is CASSTTGDGELFF.

The chain recombines TRBV5-4 with TRBJ2-7, with 8 bases fitting TRBD1. The junction had 3 bases not matched to a gene; V was cut back by 1 base and J by 3 bases. The germline gives CDR1 SGHNT, CDR2 YYREEE (reference sequence). The CDR3 sequence is 14 residues long. CDR3 nucleotides: TGTGCCAGCAGCTTGCAAACAGGGGGCTACGAGCAGTACTTC. As protein: CASSLQTGGYEQYF.

This sequence joins TRBV18 and TRBJ1-1, with TRBD1 matching 7 bases. The V gene's germline CDR1 is KGHSH and CDR2 LQKENI. This CDR3 has 14 residues. V trimming: 2 bases; J trimming: 7 bases; junction bases outside the gene matches: 7. CDR3 sequence reads: CASSPWTGGFEAFF. DNA for the CDR3: TGTGCCAGCTCACCATGGACAGGAGGATTTGAAGCTTTCTTT.

The chain combines TRBV3-1 (or the pseudogene TRBV3-2) with TRBJ2-6; possible D gene TRBD1, 5 bases. The V gene lost 0 bases and the J gene lost 1 base, with 10 bases spanning the gap. The germline V gene has CDR1 LGHDT and CDR2 YNNKEL (reference sequence). The CDR3 spans 17 residues. DNA of the CDR3: TGTGCCAGCAGCCAAGACACAGGAGTGTCTGGGGCCAACGTCCTGACTTTC. Amino acids: CASSQDTGVSGANVLTF.

This chain links TRBV5-4 with TRBJ2-3, with 8 nucleotides matching TRBD1. There are 15 residues in the CDR3. CDR1 is SGHNT and CDR2 is YYREEE in the germline V gene (reference sequence). The J segment lost 5 bases and the V segment lost 3 bases, leaving 8 bases of the junction unmatched. In nucleotides, the CDR3 is TGTGCCAGCAGCTCCGTTGGACAGGGCAGAGATACGCAGTATTTT. This codes for CASSSVGQGRDTQYF. Full variable domain (rest looked up from reference TRBV5-4 and TRBJ2-3): ETGVTQSPTHLIKTRGQQVTLRCSSQSGHNTVSWYQQALGQGPQFIFQYYREEENGRGNFPPRFSGLQFPNYSSELNVNALELDDSALYLCASSSVGQGRDTQYFGPGTRLTVL.

The rearrangement joins TRBV2 to TRBJ2-7; a weak D match, TRBD2 (5 bases). Deletions cut 3 bases from V and 0 bases from J, with 15 bases between. Looked up from germline, CDR1 is SNHLY and CDR2 is FYNNEI. The CDR3 is 16 amino acids. In DNA, the CDR3 is TGTGCCAGCAGTGACCTATCGGGATTTAGCTCCTACGAGCAGTACTTC. This gives the protein CASSDLSGFSSYEQYF.

This sequence joins TRBV9 and TRBJ1-2; 8 nucleotides line up with TRBD1. CDR1 SGDLS and CDR2 YYNGEE come from the germline V gene. J lost 7 bases, V lost 3 bases, and 14 bases had no gene match. CDR3 length equals 16 residues. DNA for the CDR3: TGTGCCAGCAGCGAACCGGGACAGGTGGCGTCGGGTGGCTACACCTTC. This gives the protein CASSEPGQVASGGYTF.

This clone has only one observation. This chain connects TRBV19 to TRBJ2-1, with 8 bases matching TRBD1. V lost 5 bases, J lost 4 bases, and 7 bases stayed unmatched. The CDR3 length is 15 residues. The germline CDR1 and CDR2 sequences are LNHDA and SQIVND (reference sequence). The CDR3 DNA reads TGTGCCAGTAGTTTCAGGACAGGGAGTTACAATGAGCAGTTCTTC. Its translation: CASSFRTGSYNEQFF.

This rearrangement joins TRBV25-1 to TRBJ2-1, with TRBD2 as a possible D gene (7 bases). In germline, CDR1 is MGHDK, CDR2 SYGVNS. V lost 7 bases, J lost 5 bases, and 18 bases lay in between. CDR3 length: 15 amino acids. The CDR3, as DNA: TGTGCCAGCAAGGGGGGGGAGGCCAGGAACAATGAGCAGTTCTTC. It encodes CASKGGEARNNEQFF.

This chain links TRBV13 with TRBJ1-1; D ambiguous. V shed 0 bases and J shed 4 bases, with 15 bases lying between them. Per the germline V gene, CDR1 is PRHDT and CDR2 is FYEKMQ (reference sequence). CDR3 length: 16 residues. CDR3 loop: CASSLGVSGDRTEAFF. The CDR3 nucleotides are TGTGCCAGCAGCTTAGGCGTGTCAGGTGATCGCACTGAAGCTTTCTTT.

The gene calls are TRBV4-3 and TRBJ1-2; maybe TRBD1 (6 bases). Per germline, CDR1 LGHNA and CDR2 YSLEER. The V end lost 0 bases, the J end lost 8 bases, and 19 bases lay between the germline ends. The CDR3 is 16 amino acids. The CDR3 loop reads CASSQDNRPGVGGYTF. CDR3 in DNA: TGCGCCAGCAGCCAAGATAATCGTCCAGGGGTAGGAGGCTACACCTTC.

This chain links TRBV30 with TRBJ2-2, with 10 bases lining up with TRBD2. V shed 0 bases, J shed 0 bases, and the junction held 1 base outside the gene matches. CDR3 length equals 16 residues. In germline, CDR1 is GTSNPN, CDR2 SVGIG (reference sequence). CDR3 sequence reads: CAWSVGLAANTGELFF. The CDR3 region has the DNA TGTGCCTGGAGTGTTGGACTAGCGGCGAACACCGGGGAGCTGTTTTTT.

CDR3 sequence reads: CASSPSGGGELFF. The CDR3, as DNA: TGTGCCAGCTCACCCTCTGGAGGCGGGGAGCTGTTTTTT. The chain combines TRBV18 with TRBJ2-2; a weak D match, TRBD2 (5 bases). Per germline, CDR1 KGHSH and CDR2 LQKENI. This CDR3 is built from 13 residues. V lost 3 bases and J lost 7, with 9 bases in between.

The chain recombines TRBV28 with TRBJ2-5, with TRBD1 matching over 9 bases. CDR3 length: 15 amino acids. V was pared by 7 bases and J by 1 base, with 7 bases of the junction left unmatched. Germline V gene lookup returns CDR1 MDHEN and CDR2 SYDVKM. CDR3 DNA: TGTGCCAGCAAAGGATACAGGGGGCCCCAAGAGACCCAGTACTTC. Protein: CASKGYRGPQETQYF.

The rearrangement uses TRBV7-9 and TRBJ2-1; D ambiguous. CDR3 length: 12 amino acids. Germline-derived CDR1 and CDR2 are SEHNR and FQNEAQ (reference sequence). The V and J ends lost 5 bases and 12 bases respectively, with 14 bases between them. Written as DNA, the CDR3 is TGTGCCAGCAGCCAGTGGGCCCGGCCGCAGTTCTTC. The encoded protein is CASSQWARPQFF.

This clone qualifies as medium-sized. The DNA for the CDR3 is TGTGCCAGCAGCCGAAACACAGGGGACACCGGGGAGCTGTTTTTT. It encodes CASSRNTGDTGELFF. This chain joins TRBV11-2 and TRBJ2-2; the match to TRBD1 covers 7 bases. The trim removed 5 bases at V and 3 bases at J, leaving 6 bases unmatched. Germline V CDR1 and CDR2: SGHAT, FQNNGV. The CDR3 totals 15 residues.

The rearrangement joins TRBV3-1 (or the pseudogene TRBV3-2) to TRBJ2-5, with D possibly matching TRBD2 (7 bases). Looked up from germline, CDR1 is LGHDT and CDR2 is YNNKEL (reference sequence). This CDR3 region has 16 residues. The germline V and J ends were trimmed by 4 bases and 1 base, with 16 bases remaining between them. As DNA, the CDR3 is TGTGCCAGCAGCCTTCGGGGGGCCTTTATCCAAGAGACCCAGTACTTC. This gives the protein CASSLRGAFIQETQYF.

This chain links TRBV19 with TRBJ1-6, with D perhaps matching TRBD1 (6 bases). The length of the CDR3 is 13 residues. Trimming stripped 7 bases from V and 7 bases from J, with 11 bases between. Per the germline V gene, CDR1 is LNHDA and CDR2 is SQIVND (reference sequence). The CDR3 DNA sequence: TGTGCCAGTATCGGCCAGGGGAATTCACCCCTCCACTTT. Protein product: CASIGQGNSPLHF. The entire variable domain, with the rest obtained from reference TRBV19 and TRBJ1-6, is as follows: DGGITQSPKYLFRKEGQNVTLSCEQNLNHDAMYWYRQDPGQGLRLIYYSQIVNDFQKGDIAEGYSVSREKKESFPLTVTSAQKNPTAFYLCASIGQGNSPLHFGNGTRLTVT.

V is TRBV28 and J is TRBJ2-1; 8 bases fit TRBD2. The CDR3 is 12 residues long. The V gene's germline CDR1 is MDHEN and CDR2 SYDVKM. V gave up 9 bases and J gave up 4 bases; unmatched junction bases: 2. CDR3 in amino acids: CASIAGYNEQFF. CDR3 sequence (DNA): TGTGCCAGTATAGCGGGGTACAATGAGCAGTTCTTC.

The chain couples TRBV6-5 to TRBJ2-7; tentative D call: TRBD2 (5 bases). Germline CDR1 MNHEY, CDR2 SVGAGI. The CDR3 has 11 residues. V was trimmed by 8 bases and J by 12 bases, leaving 17 bases between them. As DNA, the CDR3 is TGTGCCAGCGATGATTCGATCCGGGGGTACTTC. It codes for CASDDSIRGYF.